The T cell receptor (beta chain) under discussion was sequenced for a study of shared clonotypes between healthy human individuals. The wider study: Used for every donor were three CD4 naive, three CD4 memory, two CD8 naive and one CD8 memory plate.

TCRdb's table, derived via immunoSEQ multiplex PCR, lists solely in-frame clones and lacks some. The sample yields hundreds of thousands of clones, around 78% seen once. V lost 0 bases and J lost 6; bases outside the gene matches: 5. This CDR3 contains 16 residues. Germline V gene sequence: CDR1 MNHEY, CDR2 SVGAGI. Of note for this clone: The antigen is not known.

Study results and limitations: Few donors limited the genetic and exposure-history diversity represented. Naive subsets generally had larger estimated richness than memory subsets.

The source is a woman aged 25 to 39 in good health. The genes are TRBV6-5 and TRBJ2-1; TRBD2 matches 10 bases. The sequenced sample consisted of memory CD4+ T cells sorted from blood. Subset in this sample: CD45RA-negative fraction. CDR3 in amino acids: CASSYSSLAGVNEQFF. DNA of the CDR3: TGTGCCAGCAGTTACTCATCCCTAGCGGGAGTCAATGAGCAGTTCTTC.